A single sample gave rise to the 10 T cell receptor beta chains below, sequenced in a study of blood T cell repertoires in COVID-19. Some clones are missing from TCRdb's copy, which holds only in-frame ones; the method was immunoSEQ multiplex PCR. This table has 80,000 to 100,000 clones, about 90% appearing once. Sequencing was carried out using peripheral blood. All receptors come from a human donor in a cohort sampled during active COVID-19.

The chain uses TRBV7-2 and TRBJ2-7; tentatively, D is TRBD1 (6 bases). Germline V lookup: CDR1 SGHTA, CDR2 FQGNSA. The CDR3 has 13 residues. Trimming took off 4 bases at V and 6 bases at J, with 13 bases between the two ends. The CDR3 nucleotides read TGTGCCAGCAGCTGGGCGGAACAGGGCGAGCAGTACTTC. Amino acids: CASSWAEQGEQYF.

The chain uses TRBV19 and TRBJ2-3; D might be TRBD2 (5 bases). This CDR3 has 13 residues. CDR1 and CDR2 from the germline V gene are LNHDA and SQIVND (reference sequence). V was shortened by 4 bases and J by 4 bases, with 9 bases between the two germline ends. The chain's CDR3 is CASSSRGPDTQYF. The DNA for the CDR3 is TGTGCCAGTAGTAGCCGAGGGCCAGATACGCAGTATTTT.

This clone was detected only once. The chain joins TRBV5-6 to TRBJ2-2; 11 bases line up with TRBD1. The CDR3 runs to 15 residues. Germline V gene lookup returns CDR1 SGHDT and CDR2 YYEEEE. Trimming took 0 bases from V and 6 from J; bases not matched to a gene: 1. CDR3 residues: CASSLEDRGPGELFF. The CDR3 DNA follows: TGTGCCAGCAGCTTGGAGGACAGGGGGCCCGGGGAGCTGTTTTTT. Supplemented by reference TRBV5-6 and TRBJ2-2, the full variable domain reads DAGVTQSPTHLIKTRGQQVTLRCSPKSGHDTVSWYQQALGQGPQFIFQYYEEEERQRGNFPDRFSGHQFPNYSSELNVNALLLGDSALYLCASSLEDRGPGELFFGEGSRLTVL.

This chain uses TRBV2 with TRBJ2-5, with 7 bases fitting TRBD2. Germline-derived CDR1 and CDR2 are SNHLY and FYNNEI. V lost 7 bases, J lost 5 bases, and 10 bases stayed unmatched. The CDR3 is 14 residues long. The CDR3 DNA is TGTGCCAGCAAAGAGGCGGGAGTCTGGGAGACCCAGTACTTC. This encodes CASKEAGVWETQYF.

The J gene is TRBJ1-2, the V gene TRBV28; 12 positions match TRBD1. CDR3 length: 14 residues. V trimming: 3 bases; J trimming: 12 bases; junction bases outside the gene matches: 8. In germline, CDR1 is MDHEN, CDR2 SYDVKM. The CDR3 nucleotides read TGTGCCAGCAGTTTTGGGACAGGGGGCTACGGCCACACCTTC. Translation gives CASSFGTGGYGHTF.

The V gene is TRBV10-3, the J gene TRBJ1-5, with 10 bases that match TRBD1. Germline CDR1 and CDR2: ENHRY and SYGVKD. The J segment lost 6 bases and the V segment lost 6 bases, leaving 8 bases of the junction unmatched. This CDR3 is built from 15 residues. The CDR3 reads CAISSGTGVTQPQHF. The CDR3 coding sequence is TGTGCCATCAGCTCCGGGACAGGGGTTACTCAGCCCCAGCATTTT.

CDR3 region: CASSPIPLPGYTEAFF. The CDR3 nucleotides read TGTGCCAGCTCACCAATCCCCCTTCCGGGGTACACTGAAGCTTTCTTT. V is TRBV18 and J is TRBJ1-1; D ambiguous. Germline loops: CDR1 KGHSH, CDR2 LQKENI. The CDR3 extends over 16 amino acids. The V and J ends lost 2 bases and 3 bases respectively, with 16 bases between them. The complete variable domain, with remaining parts taken from reference TRBV18 and TRBJ1-1, reads NAGVMQNPRHLVRRRGQEARLRCSPMKGHSHVYWYRQLPEEGLKFMVYLQKENIIDESGMPKERFSAEFPKEGPSILRIQQVVRGDSAAYFCASSPIPLPGYTEAFFGQGTRLTVV.

The V call is TRBV27, the J call TRBJ2-1; D is unresolved. The CDR3 spans 15 residues. V lost 5 bases and J 2 bases, leaving 13 bases between the germline ends. Germline V lookup: CDR1 MNHEY, CDR2 SMNVEV (reference sequence). The CDR3 region is CASSLTRSAYNEQFF. For the CDR3, the DNA is TGTGCCAGCAGTCTTACGAGGTCGGCCTACAATGAGCAGTTCTTC.

J is TRBJ1-2 and V is TRBV10-3; D ambiguous. The CDR3 covers 13 residues. V was pared by 1 base and J by 8 bases, with 11 bases between. Germline V lookup: CDR1 ENHRY, CDR2 SYGVKD. The CDR3, as DNA: TGTGCCATCAGTGAGTTAGAGACGGGGGGCTACACCTTC. It encodes CAISELETGGYTF.

The rearrangement uses TRBV10-3 and TRBJ2-2, with 11 bases fitting TRBD2. Germline V lookup: CDR1 ENHRY, CDR2 SYGVKD. The CDR3 contains 15 residues. Trimming cost V 6 bases and J 7 bases; bases outside gene matches: 7. The CDR3 protein is CAISLAGGRNGELFF. In DNA form, the CDR3 reads TGTGCCATCAGCTTAGCGGGAGGGAGGAACGGGGAGCTGTTTTTT.